Listed below are T cell receptor beta chains from one sample, sequenced in a study of cytomegalovirus exposure and HLA in healthy donors. Assay used: immunoSEQ multiplex PCR; TCRdb lists only in-frame clones, some missing. In the table there are some 200,000 clones, 75% to 85% of which are singletons. Material: PBMCs. Every receptor here comes from a young woman in good health and CMV-seronegative. Both conserved end residues are part of each CDR3. The D gene is left open where the match is weak. Only part of the rows carry a size: once, few, many, or a class if the clone is expanded.

abundance: -; j_gene: TRBJ1-2; len: 13; d_gene: TRBD1; v_gene: TRBV13; CDR3aa: CASSWDRDYGYTF; CDR3nt: TGTGCCAGCAGCTGGGACAGAGACTATGGCTACACCTTC
abundance: -; j_gene: TRBJ1-5; len: 11; d_gene: -; v_gene: TRBV19; CDR3aa: CASSMGRPQHF; CDR3nt: TGTGCCAGTAGTATGGGGCGGCCCCAGCATTTT
abundance: -; j_gene: TRBJ2-7; len: 13; d_gene: TRBD2; v_gene: TRBV27; CDR3aa: CASTIAGGGEQYF; CDR3nt: TGTGCCAGCACGATAGCGGGAGGGGGCGAGCAGTACTTC
abundance: -; j_gene: TRBJ2-5; len: 16; d_gene: TRBD1; v_gene: TRBV11-3; CDR3aa: CASSRKQGAIEETQYF; CDR3nt: TGTGCCAGCAGCCGAAAACAGGGGGCGATTGAAGAGACCCAGTACTTC
abundance: -; j_gene: TRBJ2-7; len: 16; d_gene: -; v_gene: TRBV4-1; CDR3aa: CASSQEGAAGSYEQYF; CDR3nt: TGCGCCAGCAGCCAAGAGGGGGCCGCTGGCTCCTACGAGCAGTACTTC
abundance: -; j_gene: TRBJ2-1; len: 17; d_gene: -; v_gene: TRBV4-1; CDR3aa: CASSQGEQGRSYNEQFF; CDR3nt: TGCGCCAGCAGCCAAGGGGAACAGGGCCGCTCCTACAATGAGCAGTTCTTC
abundance: few; j_gene: TRBJ2-1; len: 15; d_gene: TRBD1; v_gene: TRBV5-6; CDR3aa: CASSSDRESYNEQFF; CDR3nt: TGTGCCAGCAGCTCGGACAGGGAATCCTACAATGAGCAGTTCTTC
abundance: once; j_gene: TRBJ2-7; len: 18; d_gene: -; v_gene: TRBV4-1; CDR3aa: CASSQEGRGGRSLDEQYF; CDR3nt: TGCGCCAGCAGCCAAGAGGGGCGGGGAGGTCGGTCTCTAGACGAGCAGTACTTC
abundance: once; j_gene: TRBJ2-7; len: 16; d_gene: TRBD2; v_gene: TRBV5-1; CDR3aa: CASSPLGGESSYEQYF; CDR3nt: TGCGCCAGCAGCCCCCTCGGGGGGGAGAGCTCCTACGAGCAGTACTTC
abundance: -; j_gene: TRBJ1-2; len: 13; d_gene: TRBD1; v_gene: TRBV5-4; CDR3aa: CASSLNRGGGYTF; CDR3nt: TGTGCCAGCAGTTTAAACAGGGGAGGCGGCTACACCTTC
abundance: few; j_gene: TRBJ2-1; len: 15; d_gene: TRBD2; v_gene: TRBV11-2; CDR3aa: CASSPPLAGDNEQFF; CDR3nt: TGTGCCAGCAGCCCCCCTCTAGCGGGGGACAATGAGCAGTTCTTC
abundance: once; j_gene: TRBJ1-2; len: 14; d_gene: TRBD1; v_gene: TRBV6-5; CDR3aa: CASSWGQGVDGYTF; CDR3nt: TGTGCCAGCAGTTGGGGACAGGGGGTTGATGGCTACACCTTC
abundance: -; j_gene: TRBJ2-5; len: 13; d_gene: -; v_gene: TRBV2; CDR3aa: CASSEDRAETQYF; CDR3nt: TGTGCCAGCAGTGAAGACAGGGCAGAGACCCAGTACTTC
abundance: once; j_gene: TRBJ2-7; len: 14; d_gene: -; v_gene: TRBV11-2; CDR3aa: CASSLGSRRGEQYF; CDR3nt: TGTGCCAGCAGCTTAGGGTCGCGTAGGGGCGAGCAGTACTTC
abundance: -; j_gene: TRBJ2-5; len: 16; d_gene: TRBD2; v_gene: TRBV6-5; CDR3aa: CASSYSPAGGQETQYF; CDR3nt: TGTGCCAGCAGTTACTCTCCAGCGGGGGGGCAAGAGACCCAGTACTTC
abundance: -; j_gene: TRBJ1-1; len: 14; d_gene: -; v_gene: TRBV29-1; CDR3aa: CSVAFGAGNTEAFF; CDR3nt: TGCAGCGTAGCTTTTGGGGCAGGTAACACTGAAGCTTTCTTT
abundance: few; j_gene: TRBJ2-5; len: 15; d_gene: TRBD2; v_gene: TRBV5-1; CDR3aa: CASSLAGGYQETQYF; CDR3nt: TGCGCCAGCAGCTTAGCGGGAGGGTACCAAGAGACCCAGTACTTC
abundance: -; j_gene: TRBJ1-3; len: 17; d_gene: -; v_gene: TRBV6-1; CDR3aa: CASSELKGTPSGNTIYF; CDR3nt: TGTGCCAGCAGTGAGCTGAAGGGGACACCTTCTGGAAACACCATATATTTT
abundance: -; j_gene: TRBJ2-6; len: 16; d_gene: -; v_gene: TRBV2; CDR3aa: CASMGGGLSGANVLTF; CDR3nt: TGTGCCAGCATGGGGGGGGGCCTCTCTGGGGCCAACGTCCTGACTTTC
abundance: -; j_gene: TRBJ1-1; len: 15; d_gene: -; v_gene: TRBV5-1; CDR3aa: CASSPEAGRYTEAFF; CDR3nt: TGCGCCAGCAGCCCGGAGGCAGGGAGGTACACTGAAGCTTTCTTT
abundance: -; j_gene: TRBJ2-7; len: 15; d_gene: TRBD2; v_gene: TRBV7-9; CDR3aa: CASSSPGGLYYEQYF; CDR3nt: TGTGCCAGCAGCTCTCCGGGGGGGCTTTACTACGAGCAGTACTTC
abundance: -; j_gene: TRBJ1-5; len: 12; d_gene: -; v_gene: TRBV7-9; CDR3aa: CASSSLNQPQHF; CDR3nt: TGTGCCAGCAGCTCGCTAAATCAGCCCCAGCATTTT
abundance: -; j_gene: TRBJ1-4; len: 13; d_gene: TRBD1; v_gene: TRBV6-1; CDR3aa: CASTAGQGQKLFF; CDR3nt: TGTGCCAGCACCGCGGGACAGGGCCAAAAACTGTTTTTT